Listed below are T cell receptor beta chains from one sample, sequenced in a study of human T cells and chemical hapten exposure. TCRdb re-analysed the RACE reads in MiXCR, keeping a single row per CDR3 protein. The sample lists more than 75,000 distinct CDR3 sequences, 7% to 9% occurring once. Sequenced input: whole blood. The source of these receptors is a male donor in good health. Some clones in this sample may be carry-over from other donors' samples. CDR3s include the opening cysteine and the closing phenylalanine or tryptophan. A D gene is named only where the DNA matches it firmly. A clone size is listed for some rows: how often the clone was seen (once, few, many), or a class if it is expanded.

>few|TRBJ1-5|-|TRBV14
CASSQVRGPKQPQHF
TGTGCCAGCAGCCAAGTGAGAGGCCCGAAACAGCCCCAGCATTTT
>-|TRBJ2-7|-|TRBV6-2/TRBV6-3
CASSYLEGSYEQYF
TGTGCCAGCAGTTACCTGGAGGGTTCCTACGAGCAGTACTTC
>few|TRBJ1-1|-|TRBV5-4
CASSFGGLTEAFF
TGTGCCAGCAGCTTTGGAGGGTTAACTGAAGCTTTCTTT
>-|TRBJ2-1|TRBD2|TRBV29-1
CSATTSGRSFF
TGCAGTGCCACTACTAGCGGGAGGTCGTTCTTC
>-|TRBJ2-1|-|TRBV19
CASSARGGTYNEQFF
TGTGCCAGTAGTGCTAGGGGTGGTACCTACAATGAGCAGTTCTTC
>-|TRBJ2-5|-|TRBV9
CASSVVRGETQYF
TGTGCCAGCAGCGTAGTGAGGGGAGAGACCCAGTACTTC
>few|TRBJ1-1|TRBD1|TRBV12-3/TRBV12-4
CASSPGQGASEAFF
TGTGCCAGCAGCCCGGGACAGGGGGCGTCTGAAGCTTTCTTT
>-|TRBJ1-4|TRBD1|TRBV2
CASSGQGWGEKLFF
TGTGCCAGCAGTGGACAGGGGTGGGGTGAAAAACTGTTTTTT
>-|TRBJ1-2|TRBD1|TRBV5-6
CASSLWLTGGPYGYTF
TGTGCCAGCAGCCTTTGGTTGACAGGGGGCCCCTATGGCTACACCTTC
>many|TRBJ2-7|TRBD2|TRBV12-3/TRBV12-4
CASSSPSGRAGEQYF
TGTGCCAGCAGTTCCCCTAGCGGGAGGGCCGGGGAGCAGTACTTC
>-|TRBJ1-1|-|TRBV12-3/TRBV12-4
CASTLGGTEAFF
TGTGCCAGCACCTTGGGGGGGACTGAAGCTTTCTTT
>few|TRBJ2-5|TRBD1|TRBV6-1
CASSGTGGDMETQYF
TGTGCCAGCAGTGGGACAGGGGGCGATATGGAGACCCAGTACTTC
>few|TRBJ2-2|-|TRBV11-1
CASSPGARGELFF
TGTGCCAGCAGTCCCGGGGCTCGGGGGGAGCTGTTTTTT
>-|TRBJ2-3|TRBD1|TRBV10-3
CAISVGTEIRGGGRGQITDTQYF
TGTGCCATCAGTGTCGGTACCGAGATTCGAGGAGGCGGTAGGGGGCAGATCACAGATACGCAGTATTTT
>few|TRBJ1-1|-|TRBV6-5
CASSTKPSTAEAFF
TGTGCCAGCAGTACCAAACCGTCGACAGCAGAAGCTTTCTTT
>many|TRBJ1-2|-|TRBV4-3
CASRSRLQGRSNGYTF
TGCGCCAGCAGATCCCGTCTGCAGGGGAGGTCGAATGGCTACACCTTC
>-|TRBJ2-1|-|TRBV20-1
CSARGVGHGYNEQFF
TGCAGTGCTAGAGGGGTAGGGCATGGATACAATGAGCAGTTCTTC
>-|TRBJ1-5|-|TRBV5-6
CASSLGGQGYQPQHF
TGTGCCAGCAGCTTGGGGGGGCAGGGGTATCAGCCCCAGCATTTT
>many|TRBJ2-7|-|TRBV7-9
CASSYRQDAYEQYF
TGTGCCAGCAGCTATAGGCAGGATGCCTACGAGCAGTACTTC
>many|TRBJ2-5|TRBD1|TRBV6-2/TRBV6-3
CASSRPRDSIQETQYF
TGTGCCAGCAGCCGGCCCCGGGACAGTATTCAAGAGACCCAGTACTTC
>few|TRBJ1-2|TRBD1|TRBV9
CASSVGGAGGNYGYTF
TGTGCCAGCAGCGTAGGAGGGGCAGGGGGTAACTATGGCTACACCTTC
>many|TRBJ2-6|TRBD1|TRBV7-3
CASSLGTGGSGANVLTF
TGTGCCAGCAGCTTAGGGACAGGGGGCTCTGGGGCCAACGTCCTGACTTTC
>few|TRBJ2-6|-|TRBV28
CASSLWGSSAGANVLTF
TGTGCCAGCAGTTTGTGGGGGTCTTCGGCTGGGGCCAACGTCCTGACTTTC
>-|TRBJ2-3|-|TRBV12-3/TRBV12-4
CASSIRSLTDTQYF
TGTGCCAGCAGTATTCGGTCGCTCACAGATACGCAGTATTTT
>few|TRBJ1-3|-|TRBV4-1
CASSQEEEGLSSGNTIYF
TGCGCCAGCAGCCAAGAGGAGGAGGGGCTGAGCTCTGGAAACACCATATATTTT
>-|TRBJ2-6|-|TRBV18
CASSPGQASGANVLTF
TGTGCCAGCTCACCAGGGCAGGCCTCTGGGGCCAACGTCCTGACTTTC
>-|TRBJ2-2|-|TRBV6-5
CASSGQPTGELFF
TGTGCCAGTAGCGGACAGCCCACCGGGGAGCTGTTTTTT
>-|TRBJ1-1|-|TRBV7-2
CASTFMEAEAFF
TGTGCCAGCACCTTCATGGAGGCTGAAGCTTTCTTT
>-|TRBJ1-4|-|TRBV11-2
CASSPDWTNEKLFF
TGTGCCAGCAGCCCCGATTGGACTAATGAAAAACTGTTTTTT
>many|TRBJ1-1|TRBD1|TRBV5-1
CASSRTGHTEAFF
TGCGCCAGCAGCCGGACAGGGCACACTGAAGCTTTCTTT
>few|TRBJ2-7|-|TRBV21-1
CASSEGLAGRFYEQYF
TGTGCCAGCAGCGAAGGACTAGCGGGAAGATTCTACGAGCAGTACTTC
>few|TRBJ2-5|-|TRBV12-3/TRBV12-4
CASSLTGTQETQYF
TGTGCCAGCAGTCTAACAGGGACCCAAGAGACCCAGTACTTC
>-|TRBJ1-6|-|TRBV30
CAWISGSYNSPLHF
TGTGCCTGGATAAGTGGCTCCTATAATTCACCCCTCCACTTT
>few|TRBJ2-7|-|TRBV3-1
CASSQVKIAGYYEQYF
TGTGCCAGCAGCCAAGTCAAAATCGCGGGATACTACGAGCAGTACTTC
>-|TRBJ1-1|-|TRBV2
CASSEGRGDTEAFF
TGTGCCAGCAGTGAGGGCAGGGGTGACACTGAAGCTTTCTTT
>many|TRBJ2-7|-|TRBV20-1
CSARGLGGRGSYEQYF
TGCAGTGCTAGGGGGCTAGGGGGGAGGGGCTCCTACGAGCAGTACTTC
>-|TRBJ2-1|TRBD1|TRBV24-1
CATSRGPGQGAPYNEQFF
TGTGCCACCTCTAGGGGGCCGGGACAGGGGGCTCCTTACAATGAGCAGTTCTTC
>many|TRBJ1-4|TRBD1|TRBV7-2
CASSPHRGRNEKLFF
TGTGCCAGCAGCCCACACAGGGGGCGCAACGAAAAACTGTTTTTT
>few|TRBJ2-6|-|TRBV7-2
CASSLESWTPSSGANVLTF
TGTGCCAGCAGCTTAGAGTCATGGACGCCAAGCTCTGGGGCCAACGTCCTGACTTTC
>few|TRBJ2-5|-|TRBV3-1
CASFESRMKTQYF
TGTGCCAGCTTTGAGAGCCGGATGAAGACCCAGTACTTC
>many|TRBJ1-3|TRBD1|TRBV7-2
CASSFGAGQDSGNTIYF
TGTGCCAGCAGCTTTGGGGCCGGACAGGACTCTGGAAACACCATATATTTT